Below, 30 T cell receptor beta chains from the same sample are listed, as sequenced in a study of T cells in Graves' hyperthyroidism and ophthalmopathy. What was amplified from RNA transcripts were TCR beta CDR3 regions. Using the HTBI primer set, a first-round RT-PCR was run on the TCR CDR3. A single record per CDR3 protein comes from TCRdb applying MiXCR to the multiplex PCR reads. The data contain 600,000 or so distinct CDR3 sequences, roughly 50% of them seen just once; the ten biggest clones take up roughly 8.2%. Sequencing input: peripheral blood or thyroid tissue (not recorded which). The receptors originated from a woman under 30 with Graves' hyperthyroidism.

This clonotype has a handful of counts. The CDR3 here is CASSPPGQQETQYF. CDR3 DNA: TGTGCCAGTAGTCCACCGGGACAGCAAGAGACCCAGTACTTC. The chain carries TRBV19 and TRBJ2-5; TRBD1 matches at 7 bases. There are 14 residues in the CDR3. CDR1 is LNHDA, CDR2 SQIVND, per germline (reference sequence). J lost 2 bases, V lost 5 bases, and 5 bases had no gene match.

This rearrangement joins TRBV7-8 to TRBJ1-1, with a tentative D call TRBD1 (6 bases). V lost 5 bases, J lost 8 bases, and 15 bases lay in between. This CDR3 region has 13 residues. CDR1 and CDR2 from the germline V gene are SGHVS and FQNEAQ. CDR3 sequence reads: CASSLRPDREAFF. The CDR3 DNA is TGTGCCAGCAGCCTTCGGCCGGACAGAGAAGCTTTCTTT.

This clonotype was detected a few times. The genes are TRBV12-3 or TRBV12-4 and TRBJ1-3; no clear D. This CDR3 contains 14 residues. V was cut by 6 bases and J by 4 bases, with 13 bases left in between. CDR3 nucleotides: TGTGCCAGCAGCGGGAGGCCCTACGGAAACACCATATATTTT. As protein: CASSGRPYGNTIYF.

Concerning this clonotype: A much larger clone differs by one base, so this may be a read error. The chain uses TRBV10-3 and TRBJ1-2, with 7 bases lining up with TRBD1. The germline V gene encodes CDR1 ENHRY and CDR2 SYGVKD. The CDR3 contains 19 residues. J was trimmed by 3 bases and V by 7 bases; bases with no gene match: 23. Here the CDR3 reads CAINNQDQQADTGDYGYTF. CDR3 nucleotide sequence: TGTGCCATCAATAACCAAGACCAGCAGGCGGACACAGGGGACTATGGCTACACCTTC.

This chain connects TRBV19 to TRBJ1-4, with 9 bases fitting TRBD1. Per the germline V gene, CDR1 is LNHDA and CDR2 is SQIVND (reference sequence). The CDR3 is 15 amino acids. V was clipped by 6 bases and J by 5 bases; unmatched bases: 7. The CDR3 DNA reads as TGTGCCAGTAGCCATGCGGGGACAGGGAATGAAAAACTGTTTTTT. Its protein product is CASSHAGTGNEKLFF.

This chain links TRBV7-9 with TRBJ1-1, with D uncertain. Germline CDR1 and CDR2: SEHNR and FQNEAQ (reference sequence). V was cut by 7 bases and J by 1 base, with 10 bases left in between. There are 13 residues in the CDR3. The CDR3 DNA sequence: TGTGCCAGCACCTTGGACCGGAACACTGAAGCTTTCTTT. This gives the protein CASTLDRNTEAFF.

This clonotype was detected a few times. This chain joins TRBV24-1 and TRBJ1-1; TRBD1 aligns across 9 bases. Germline values: CDR1 KGHDR, CDR2 SFDVKD. This CDR3 has 14 amino acids. The junction had 5 bases not matched to a gene; V was cut back by 7 bases and J by 3 bases. The CDR3 region is CATSGQGSDTEAFF. CDR3 nucleotide sequence: TGTGCCACCAGCGGACAGGGGTCGGACACTGAAGCTTTCTTT.

This chain connects TRBV25-1 to TRBJ2-2; 11 nucleotides agree with TRBD1. The V and J ends lost 5 bases and 3 bases, in that order; junction bases with no gene match: 8. CDR1 MGHDK and CDR2 SYGVNS come from the germline V gene. The length of the CDR3 is 17 residues. CDR3 sequence (DNA): TGTGCCAGCAGTTACCCAGGACAGGGGGCGGACACCGGGGAGCTGTTTTTT. Translation: CASSYPGQGADTGELFF.

V gene TRBV15 combines with J gene TRBJ2-7; the D is unclear. The V and J ends lost 0 bases and 2 bases respectively, with 8 bases between them. The CDR3 contains 14 residues. The germline V gene encodes CDR1 LNHNV and CDR2 YYDKDF (reference sequence). The chain's CDR3 is CATSRDRATYEQYF. For the CDR3, the DNA is TGTGCCACCAGCAGAGACCGGGCCACCTACGAGCAGTACTTC.

The V and J genes are TRBV2 and TRBJ1-4; D possibly corresponds to TRBD1 (6 bases). Germline V gene data show CDR1 as SNHLY and CDR2 as FYNNEI. V shed 7 bases and J shed 5 bases, with 14 bases lying between them. This CDR3 contains 14 residues. The CDR3 loop reads CASIRDMGNEKLFF. The CDR3 DNA reads TGTGCCAGCATTCGGGACATGGGGAATGAAAAACTGTTTTTT.

This clonotype was counted only a few times. This sequence joins TRBV7-3 and TRBJ2-7; the match to TRBD2 covers 8 bases. Germline V gene lookup returns CDR1 SGHTA and CDR2 FQGTGA. The ends lost 8 bases at V and 0 bases at J; junction bases unmatched: 15. The CDR3 is 17 residues long. CDR3 residues: CASGDPSVAGRSYEQYF. CDR3 DNA sequence: TGTGCCAGCGGGGACCCGAGCGTAGCGGGGCGCTCCTACGAGCAGTACTTC. Full variable domain (rest looked up from reference TRBV7-3 and TRBJ2-7): GAGVSQTPSNKVTEKGKYVELRCDPISGHTALYWYRQSLGQGPEFLIYFQGTGAADDSGLPNDRFFAVRPEGSVSTLKIQRTERGDSAVYLCASGDPSVAGRSYEQYFGPGTRLTVT.

The chain carries TRBV20-1 and TRBJ2-7; 13 positions agree with TRBD2. The CDR3 runs 14 residues. The J segment lost 4 bases and the V segment lost 6 bases, leaving 6 bases of the junction unmatched. Germline CDR1 is DFQATT and CDR2 is SNEGSKA (reference sequence). This chain's CDR3 is CSAQGTSGKYEQYF. The CDR3 DNA sequence: TGCAGTGCCCAGGGGACTAGCGGGAAGTACGAGCAGTACTTC.

This clonotype showed up just once. The chain joins TRBV2 to TRBJ1-2; D might be TRBD1 (6 bases). Trimming cost V 6 bases and J 7 bases, with 18 bases left between them. CDR3 length: 14 residues. The germline gives CDR1 SNHLY, CDR2 FYNNEI. The CDR3 is CASRASRHRVGYTF. In nucleotides, the CDR3 is TGTGCCAGCAGGGCCTCGCGGCACAGGGTTGGCTACACCTTC.

CDR3 nucleotide sequence: TGTGCCACCAGTTCGGAAAACACTGAAGCTTTCTTT. The encoded protein is CATSSENTEAFF. V is TRBV24-1 and J is TRBJ1-1; D not resolved. Germline V lookup: CDR1 KGHDR, CDR2 SFDVKD. Deletions cut 6 bases from V and 2 bases from J, with 6 bases between. This CDR3 spans 12 amino acids.

This clonotype was seen repeatedly, ten times or more. The chain is built from TRBV10-3 and TRBJ1-3; no firm D call. CDR1 and CDR2 (germline): ENHRY, SYGVKD. CDR3 length: 13 residues. Trimming left V 5 bases short and J 0 bases short, with 5 bases between. CDR3 nucleotide sequence: TGTGCCATCAGTCGCCCCTCTGGAAACACCATATATTTT. It encodes CAISRPSGNTIYF.

A word on this clonotype: A single base separates this from a much larger clone, so it may be a read error. This sequence joins TRBV29-1 and TRBJ1-3, with 8 bases fitting TRBD1. Germline CDR1 reads SQVTM; CDR2 reads ANQGSEA. This CDR3 has 13 residues. V lost 2 bases and J lost 9; bases outside the gene matches: 6. The CDR3 protein is CSVETDRAGTIYF. The CDR3 nucleotides read TGCAGCGTTGAAACGGACAGGGCGGGCACCATATATTTT.

The chain recombines TRBV7-6 with TRBJ2-7; tentatively, D is TRBD1 (5 bases). Germline CDR1 and CDR2: SGHVS and FNYEAQ. The CDR3 runs to 13 residues. V dropped 5 bases and J dropped 6 bases, with 14 bases sitting between them. In nucleotides, the CDR3 is TGTGCCAGCAGCACAGGATGGGGATCCGAGCAGTACTTC. Residues: CASSTGWGSEQYF.

The chain carries TRBV19 and TRBJ2-7, with D possibly being TRBD1 (5 bases). The CDR3 covers 14 residues. Germline assignment: CDR1 LNHDA and CDR2 SQIVND (reference sequence). V lost 4 bases and J 6 bases, leaving 16 bases between the germline ends. The CDR3 spells CASSTDRLACEQYF. In DNA form, the CDR3 reads TGTGCCAGTAGTACAGACAGATTGGCTTGCGAGCAGTACTTC.

This clonotype came up a few times. J is TRBJ2-7 and V is TRBV20-1; D is perhaps TRBD2 (6 bases). The ends were cut back, 6 bases at V and 4 bases at J, with 16 bases in the middle. This CDR3 is 13 amino acids long. Germline assignment: CDR1 DFQATT and CDR2 SNEGSKA (reference sequence). The DNA for the CDR3 is TGCAGTGCCTGGGATGCGGGATCGTACGAGCAGTACTTC. It yields the protein CSAWDAGSYEQYF.

This clonotype was recorded once. This CDR3 reads CATSIRQDHTEAFF. In DNA form, the CDR3 reads TGTGCCACCAGCATCAGACAGGACCACACTGAAGCTTTCTTT. This rearrangement joins TRBV15 to TRBJ1-1; D is perhaps TRBD1 (6 bases). This CDR3 has 14 residues. Deletions cut 4 bases from V and 3 bases from J, with 12 bases between. CDR1 LNHNV and CDR2 YYDKDF come from the germline V gene (reference sequence).

V gene TRBV5-1 combines with J gene TRBJ1-5; D is unclear. Germline CDR1 and CDR2: SGHRS and YFSETQ. The CDR3 consists of 13 residues. The V and J ends lost 0 bases and 6 bases respectively, with 7 bases between them. The CDR3 DNA sequence: TGCGCCAGCAGCTTGGAGGGATTTCAGCCCCAGCATTTT. Its translation is CASSLEGFQPQHF.

This clonotype was seen only a few times. The chain recombines TRBV9 with TRBJ1-2; possibly TRBD1 for D (6 bases). In germline, CDR1 is SGDLS, CDR2 YYNGEE. The CDR3 is made up of 15 amino acids. V was clipped by 5 bases and J by 2 bases, with 16 bases between them. CDR3 bases: TGTGCCAGCAGTTACCGACCGGGACAAAACTATGGCTACACCTTC. This sequence encodes CASSYRPGQNYGYTF.

The rearrangement joins TRBV2 to TRBJ2-3, with 7 nucleotides matching TRBD2. Per germline, CDR1 SNHLY and CDR2 FYNNEI. V lost 5 bases to trimming and J lost 1 base; unmatched junction nucleotides: 6. The CDR3 totals 15 residues. For the CDR3, the DNA is TGTGCCAGCAGTCCCCACGCGGGAGGCACAGATACGCAGTATTTT. As protein: CASSPHAGGTDTQYF.

The chain combines TRBV4-3 with TRBJ1-5; D gene ambiguous. Germline V gene sequence: CDR1 LGHNA, CDR2 YSLEER. Trimming took 1 base from V and 0 from J, leaving 7 bases between them. CDR3 length: 15 residues. This CDR3 reads CASSQAGISNQPQHF. The CDR3 DNA sequence: TGCGCCAGCAGCCAAGCGGGAATTAGCAATCAGCCCCAGCATTTT.

The table lists this clonotype with a few counts. This chain joins TRBV7-2 and TRBJ1-6, with 7 bases that match TRBD1. The V gene's germline CDR1 is SGHTA and CDR2 FQGNSA. The CDR3 loop spans 15 amino acids. Germline trimming cut 5 bases from V and 10 bases from J; bases unmatched to any gene: 11. The CDR3 protein is CASSPSRGLRSPLHF. In DNA, the CDR3 is TGTGCCAGCAGCCCCTCGAGGGGGCTGCGGTCACCCCTCCACTTT. The variable domain in full, completed from reference TRBV7-2 and TRBJ1-6, reads GAGVSQSPSNKVTEKGKDVELRCDPISGHTALYWYRQSLGQGLEFLIYFQGNSAPDKSGLPSDRFSAERTGGSVSTLTIQRTQQEDSAVYLCASSPSRGLRSPLHFGNGTRLTVT.

Turning to this clonotype: A read error may account for a junction end that differs from germline. The chain has TRBV6-5 and TRBJ1-5; D is possibly TRBD1 (5 bases). The CDR3 has 15 residues. Germline lookup yields CDR1 MNHEY and CDR2 SVGAGI. DNA for the CDR3: TGTGCCATCAGTTCCTCGGGGGAGGGGAGGCAGCCCCAGCATTTT. As protein: CAISSSGEGRQPQHF.

The J gene is TRBJ1-5, the V gene TRBV12-3 or TRBV12-4, with D unclear. CDR3 length: 14 amino acids. V was clipped by 6 bases and J by 2 bases, with 11 bases between them. The CDR3 loop is CASSVNWGNQPQHF. CDR3 coding DNA: TGTGCCAGCAGCGTAAATTGGGGCAATCAGCCCCAGCATTTT.

This clonotype has ten or more counts. This sequence joins TRBV25-1 and TRBJ1-6; 7 positions agree with TRBD1. The junction had 5 bases not matched to a gene; V was cut back by 4 bases and J by 11 bases. The CDR3 runs to 13 residues. Germline loops: CDR1 MGHDK, CDR2 SYGVNS. This CDR3 is CASSGQGRTPLHF. The CDR3 nucleotides are TGTGCCAGCAGTGGACAGGGTAGAACACCCCTCCACTTT.

This clonotype showed up just a few times. The chain has TRBV20-1 and TRBJ2-5; tentatively, D is TRBD1 or TRBD2 (6 bases each). CDR1 is DFQATT, CDR2 SNEGSKA, per germline (reference sequence). The CDR3 runs 12 residues. V lost 4 bases and J 5 bases, leaving 11 bases between the germline ends. The CDR3 spells CSANGGRETQYF. The CDR3 DNA reads as TGCAGTGCTAATGGGGGGCGGGAGACCCAGTACTTC.

This clonotype appeared many times. CDR3 residues: CATQGPGGYEQYF. DNA for the CDR3: TGTGCCACCCAAGGACCGGGGGGTTACGAGCAGTACTTC. The chain is built from TRBV24-1 and TRBJ2-7; 7 bases match TRBD2. Trimming took 9 bases from V and 4 from J; bases not matched to a gene: 8. Germline-derived CDR1 and CDR2 are KGHDR and SFDVKD. CDR3 length equals 13 residues.